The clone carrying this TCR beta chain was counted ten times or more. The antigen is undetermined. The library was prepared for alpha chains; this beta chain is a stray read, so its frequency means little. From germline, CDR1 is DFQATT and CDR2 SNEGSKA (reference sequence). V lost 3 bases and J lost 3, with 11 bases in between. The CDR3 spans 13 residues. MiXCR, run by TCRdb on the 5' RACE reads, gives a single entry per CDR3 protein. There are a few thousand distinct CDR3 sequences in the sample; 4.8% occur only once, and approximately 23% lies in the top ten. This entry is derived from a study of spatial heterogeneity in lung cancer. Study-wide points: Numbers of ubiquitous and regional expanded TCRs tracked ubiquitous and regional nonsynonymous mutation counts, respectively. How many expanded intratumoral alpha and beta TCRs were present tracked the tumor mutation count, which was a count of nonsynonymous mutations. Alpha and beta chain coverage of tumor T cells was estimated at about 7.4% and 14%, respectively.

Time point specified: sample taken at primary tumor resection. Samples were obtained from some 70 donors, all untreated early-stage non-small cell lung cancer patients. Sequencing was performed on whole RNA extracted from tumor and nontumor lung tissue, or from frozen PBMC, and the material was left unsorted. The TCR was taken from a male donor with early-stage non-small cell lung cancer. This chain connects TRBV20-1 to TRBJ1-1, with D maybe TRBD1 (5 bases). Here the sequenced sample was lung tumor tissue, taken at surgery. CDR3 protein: CSASRGGDTEAFF. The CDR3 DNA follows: TGCAGTGCTAGTCGGGGCGGGGACACTGAAGCTTTCTTT.